These 25 T cell receptor beta chains were all obtained from the same sample, sequenced in a study of beta chain features in type 1 diabetes. The entirety of the isolated RNA underwent reverse transcription, so expressed TCRB transcripts were sequenced. Clones were sequenced by immunoSEQ multiplex PCR, and TCRdb holds only the in-frame ones, with some missing. This sample has 970,000 or so clones, with about a sixth found just once. Sequenced material: naive CD4+ T cells from blood. Receptor source: a woman between 18 and 29 years old in good health.

In its sample, this clone was seen a few times. The genes are TRBV6-5 and TRBJ1-5, with D tentatively TRBD1 (6 bases). Trimming cost V 6 bases and J 4 bases, with 13 bases left between them. CDR3 length equals 14 residues. From germline, CDR1 is MNHEY and CDR2 SVGAGI. In DNA form, the CDR3 reads TGTGCCAGCAGCTCTCAGCAGGGGAATCAGCCCCAGCATTTT. This encodes CASSSQQGNQPQHF.

The V call is TRBV7-2, the J call TRBJ2-7, with D possibly being TRBD2 (5 bases). V lost 5 bases, J lost 5 bases, and 19 bases lay in between. Looked up from germline, CDR1 is SGHTA and CDR2 is FQGNSA. The CDR3 has 15 amino acids. CDR3 sequence (DNA): TGTGCCAGCAGCCCCGGGCGGGTTAGACGTGACGAGCAGTACTTC. Protein: CASSPGRVRRDEQYF.

V and J are TRBV9 and TRBJ2-6; D perhaps matches TRBD2 (6 bases). From germline, CDR1 is SGDLS and CDR2 YYNGEE. Between the trimmed V and J ends, which lost 0 bases and 1 base, there was a span of 23 bases. The CDR3 has 21 amino acids. CDR3 in amino acids: CASSVDIGGAGSKSGANVLTF. The CDR3 DNA reads as TGTGCCAGCAGCGTAGATATAGGAGGGGCAGGCTCAAAATCTGGGGCCAACGTCCTGACTTTC.

In nucleotides, the CDR3 is TGTGCCATCAGTGGGACGTCAAACACTGAAGCTTTCTTT. This sequence encodes CAISGTSNTEAFF. The chain couples TRBV10-3 to TRBJ1-1; D remains unclear. Trimming removed 4 bases at V and 2 bases at J, with 8 bases between. CDR3 length equals 13 residues. Germline V lookup: CDR1 ENHRY, CDR2 SYGVKD.

This clone was seen more than once but under ten times. The CDR3 sequence: CASSESHQGNEQFF. The CDR3, as DNA: TGTGCCAGCAGTGAATCCCACCAGGGTAATGAGCAGTTCTTC. The rearrangement uses TRBV6-5 and TRBJ2-1; a weak D match, TRBD1 (5 bases). Germline V CDR1 and CDR2: MNHEY, SVGAGI. The CDR3 sequence is 14 residues long. Deletions cut 5 bases from V and 7 bases from J, with 15 bases between.

The chain uses TRBV6-1 and TRBJ2-7, with a possible D match to TRBD2 (7 bases). Trimming removed 1 base from V and 4 bases from J, with 17 bases in between. Germline loops: CDR1 MNHNS, CDR2 SASEGT. The CDR3 has 16 amino acids. The CDR3 DNA follows: TGTGCCAGCAGTGAAGGGGCGGGGGCCGGTAGGTACGAGCAGTACTTC. Translated, it gives CASSEGAGAGRYEQYF.

The gene calls are TRBV19 and TRBJ2-7; 12 nucleotides align to TRBD2. V shed 5 bases and J 5 bases; nucleotides not matched to a gene: 13. The CDR3 totals 17 residues. Per germline, CDR1 LNHDA and CDR2 SQIVND (reference sequence). CDR3 residues: CASSPRLAGAPGDEQYF. The CDR3 nucleotides read TGTGCCAGTAGTCCCAGACTAGCGGGAGCCCCTGGGGACGAGCAGTACTTC.

This clone was seen more than once but under ten times. V and J are TRBV7-8 and TRBJ1-2; maybe TRBD1 (5 bases). This CDR3 has 16 amino acids. Germline CDR1 and CDR2: SGHVS and FQNEAQ. The V end was cut by 0 bases, the J end by 4 bases, with 15 bases between. The CDR3 region is CASSLAWGREGYGYTF. The CDR3 coding sequence is TGTGCCAGCAGCTTAGCGTGGGGCAGGGAAGGCTATGGCTACACCTTC.

This clone was picked up a small number of times. The chain combines TRBV6-1 with TRBJ1-5; TRBD1 matches 7 bases. Trimming cost V 6 bases and J 0 bases; bases outside gene matches: 5. CDR1 MNHNS and CDR2 SASEGT come from the germline V gene. This CDR3 has 15 residues. DNA of the CDR3: TGTGCCAGCAGACTGGGACAGAATAGCAATCAGCCCCAGCATTTT. Encoded protein: CASRLGQNSNQPQHF.

The J gene is TRBJ2-3, the V gene TRBV28, with TRBD2 matching over 12 bases. V was pared by 6 bases and J by 4 bases, with 5 bases of the junction left unmatched. The CDR3 is 15 residues long. CDR1 is MDHEN, CDR2 SYDVKM, per germline. In DNA, the CDR3 is TGTGCCAGCAGCTCGGGACTAGCGGGCTCAGATACGCAGTATTTT. This sequence encodes CASSSGLAGSDTQYF. The full variable domain, its missing parts supplied by reference TRBV28 and TRBJ2-3, is DVKVTQSSRYLVKRTGEKVFLECVQDMDHENMFWYRQDPGLGLRLIYFSYDVKMKEKGDIPEGYSVSREKKERFSLILESASTNQTSMYLCASSSGLAGSDTQYFGPGTRLTVL.

V and J are TRBV6-1 and TRBJ2-1; 8 bases fit TRBD2. Losses at the gene ends were 2 bases for V and 7 bases for J; bases not matched to a gene: 7. From germline, CDR1 is MNHNS and CDR2 SASEGT. The CDR3 is made up of 15 amino acids. The CDR3 is CASSESGTSRNEQFF. As DNA, the CDR3 is TGTGCCAGCAGTGAATCGGGGACTAGTCGGAATGAGCAGTTCTTC.

The V and J genes are TRBV4-3 and TRBJ2-4; maybe TRBD2 (6 bases). The CDR3 totals 19 residues. From germline, CDR1 is LGHNA and CDR2 YSLEER. The germline V and J ends were trimmed by 0 bases and 0 bases, with 18 bases remaining between them. The CDR3 sequence is CASSQDRRGTMIAKNIQYF. The CDR3 DNA sequence: TGCGCCAGCAGCCAAGATCGGAGGGGCACCATGATAGCCAAAAACATTCAGTACTTC.

The CDR3 DNA follows: TGTGCCAGCAGTTTACTCGGAGCCAGCCGGGGCCTAAATGAGCAGTTCTTC. This codes for CASSLLGASRGLNEQFF. The rearrangement uses TRBV28 and TRBJ2-1; D is tentatively TRBD1 or TRBD2 (5 bases each). The germline CDR1 and CDR2 sequences are MDHEN and SYDVKM. The CDR3 is made up of 17 amino acids. The ends were cut back, 2 bases at V and 7 bases at J, with 21 bases in the middle. Variable domain in full (rest from reference TRBV28 and TRBJ2-1): DVKVTQSSRYLVKRTGEKVFLECVQDMDHENMFWYRQDPGLGLRLIYFSYDVKMKEKGDIPEGYSVSREKKERFSLILESASTNQTSMYLCASSLLGASRGLNEQFFGPGTRLTVL.

This clone was detected a few times. V gene TRBV10-3 combines with J gene TRBJ1-1, with TRBD1 matching 8 bases. Trimming at V came to 6 bases and at J to 0 bases, leaving 9 bases not matched to a gene. Germline V gene sequence: CDR1 ENHRY, CDR2 SYGVKD. This CDR3 contains 16 residues. This CDR3 reads CAIRGQVSSMNTEAFF. CDR3 coding DNA: TGTGCCATCAGGGGACAGGTCTCTTCGATGAACACTGAAGCTTTCTTT.

V usage is TRBV7-9 and J usage is TRBJ1-5; no clear D gene. V lost 1 base, J lost 6 bases, and 10 bases lay in between. Germline V gene data show CDR1 as SEHNR and CDR2 as FQNEAQ (reference sequence). This CDR3 comprises 14 residues. CDR3 sequence (DNA): TGTGCCAGCAGCTTAGATTTTGCGGGTCAGCCCCAGCATTTT. This encodes CASSLDFAGQPQHF.

This clone was found a few times. This chain links TRBV29-1 with TRBJ2-1; 8 bases are shared with TRBD2. V dropped 6 bases and J dropped 4; count of bases not matched to a gene: 11. Germline values: CDR1 SQVTM, CDR2 ANQGSEA. This CDR3 comprises 15 residues. CDR3 amino acids: CSVAPAGGQYNEQFF. In DNA form, the CDR3 reads TGCAGCGTCGCCCCCGCGGGAGGCCAGTACAATGAGCAGTTCTTC.

Only a few counts were recorded for this clone. The rearrangement links TRBV20-1 to TRBJ2-1, with no clear D. This CDR3 has 11 amino acids. Trimming removed 8 bases from V and 3 bases from J, with 8 bases in between. The germline V gene has CDR1 DFQATT and CDR2 SNEGSKA (reference sequence). The DNA for the CDR3 is TGCAGTTTGGCCTACTACAATGAGCAGTTCTTC. It yields the protein CSLAYYNEQFF.

The V and J genes are TRBV25-1 and TRBJ1-2; D call uncertain. CDR1 is MGHDK, CDR2 SYGVNS, per germline. This CDR3 region has 14 residues. The V end lost 1 base, the J end lost 0 bases, and 6 bases lay between the germline ends. CDR3 DNA: TGTGCCAGCAGTGAATCCGGAGCTAACTATGGCTACACCTTC. As protein: CASSESGANYGYTF.

This chain links TRBV28 with TRBJ2-7; 9 positions match TRBD2. This CDR3 comprises 14 residues. Losses at the gene ends were 7 bases for V and 7 bases for J; bases not matched to a gene: 11. CDR1 MDHEN and CDR2 SYDVKM come from the germline V gene. The CDR3 nucleotides read TGTGCCAGCACAGGCGGGAGGGCCTCGTGGGAGCAGTACTTC. Amino acid sequence: CASTGGRASWEQYF. Together with reference TRBV28 and TRBJ2-7, the CDR3 gives the full variable domain: DVKVTQSSRYLVKRTGEKVFLECVQDMDHENMFWYRQDPGLGLRLIYFSYDVKMKEKGDIPEGYSVSREKKERFSLILESASTNQTSMYLCASTGGRASWEQYFGPGTRLTVT.

The V call is TRBV7-3, the J call TRBJ2-1, with a possible D match to TRBD1 (6 bases). The ends were cut back, 3 bases at V and 2 bases at J, with 11 bases in the middle. Germline CDR1 reads SGHTA; CDR2 reads FQGTGA. The length of the CDR3 is 15 residues. The CDR3 loop reads CASSLVGTPYNEQFF. In DNA form, the CDR3 reads TGTGCCAGCAGCTTGGTCGGGACACCCTACAATGAGCAGTTCTTC.

The rearrangement links TRBV10-3 to TRBJ2-4, with 8 bases aligning to TRBD2. CDR1 and CDR2 (germline): ENHRY, SYGVKD. This CDR3 region has 17 residues. Germline trimming cut 7 bases from V and 3 bases from J; bases unmatched to any gene: 14. CDR3 loop: CAIKPWEERECKNIQYF. CDR3 DNA: TGTGCCATCAAACCATGGGAAGAGCGGGAGTGCAAAAACATTCAGTACTTC.

This clone was detected only a few times. The identical CDR3 is also encoded by other nucleotide sequences in the sample. The V call is TRBV6-6, the J call TRBJ2-7; D might be TRBD2 (5 bases). CDR1 and CDR2 from the germline V gene are MNHNY and SVGAGI (reference sequence). The CDR3 has 13 amino acids. Trimming stripped 8 bases from V and 1 base from J, with 12 bases between. CDR3 coding DNA: TGTGCCAGCTCAACTGGGAGTTCCTACGAGCAGTACTTC. This translates into CASSTGSSYEQYF.

The chain employs TRBV19 and TRBJ2-7; 7 bases are shared with TRBD1. The V and J ends lost 5 bases and 2 bases, in that order; junction bases with no gene match: 6. This CDR3 is built from 14 residues. From germline, CDR1 is LNHDA and CDR2 SQIVND (reference sequence). DNA for the CDR3: TGTGCCAGTAGTCACCAGGGACAGACCTACGAGCAGTACTTC. Amino acid sequence: CASSHQGQTYEQYF.

This clone was seen more than once but under ten times. CDR3 bases: TGTGCCAGCAGCTTCCAGCGGGGAACTGAAGCTTTCTTT. The encoded protein is CASSFQRGTEAFF. The J gene is TRBJ1-1, the V gene TRBV7-9; the D is unclear. The germline CDR1 and CDR2 sequences are SEHNR and FQNEAQ (reference sequence). V dropped 3 bases and J dropped 5 bases, with 10 bases sitting between them. The CDR3 extends over 13 amino acids. Full variable domain (missing parts from reference TRBV7-9 and TRBJ1-1): DTGVSQNPRHKITKRGQNVTFRCDPISEHNRLYWYRQTLGQGPEFLTYFQNEAQLEKSRLLSDRFSAERPKGSFSTLEIQRTEQGDSAMYLCASSFQRGTEAFFGQGTRLTVV.

In its sample, this clone was seen a few times. The chain joins TRBV2 to TRBJ2-1; 8 nucleotides match TRBD1. J lost 14 bases, V lost 3 bases, and 9 bases had no gene match. The CDR3 is 13 residues long. Per germline, CDR1 SNHLY and CDR2 FYNNEI. Here the CDR3 DNA reads TGTGCCAGCAGTGAGACCCGACAGGGGCCGAAGTTCTTC. Translating it yields CASSETRQGPKFF.